This T cell receptor beta chain was recovered during a study of shared clonotypes between healthy human individuals. Overall study findings and caveats: The study found about 5% of naive CD4 clonotypes shared across several donors.

With regard to this clone: Its antigen is not known.

Trimming at V came to 2 bases and at J to 2 bases, leaving 3 bases not matched to a gene. CDR1 SGDLS and CDR2 YYNGEE come from the germline V gene. The CDR3 spans 15 residues. Approximately 210 ng DNA, 30,000 to 35,000 T cell genomes, went into each sorted-subset replicate PCR. The protocol was immunoSEQ multiplex PCR, while the TCRdb copy is restricted to in-frame clones and leaves out a portion. Of millions of clones listed, 90% to 95% are singletons. This receptor was obtained from a man between 18 and 29 years old in good health. Sequenced: naive CD4+ T cells sorted from blood. Subset meaning: CD45RA+ positively selected. This chain connects TRBV9 to TRBJ2-1; 8 bases map to TRBD2. CDR3 sequence reads: CASSVSGATYNEQFF. CDR3 nucleotides: TGTGCCAGCAGCGTTAGCGGGGCAACCTACAATGAGCAGTTCTTC.